The 20 T cell receptor beta chains below all came from one sample that was sequenced in a study of human T cells and chemical hapten exposure. MiXCR, applied by TCRdb to the RACE reads, yields one record per CDR3 protein. The top ten clones hold around 3.5% of a sample with around 100,000 distinct CDR3 sequences, approximately 11% of them seen once. Time point defined: patch test 1, 2 weeks after DPC sensitization. The sample's treatment: therapeutic diphenylcyclopropenone sensitization with weekly scalp DPC. The specimen comprised whole blood, sampled in connection with sensitization to the hapten diphenylcyclopropenone (DPC). Every receptor here comes from a woman aged 40 to 50 with alopecia areata. Some clones in this sample may be carry-over from other donors' samples.

This sequence joins TRBV20-1 and TRBJ2-5; D remains unclear. Germline V gene sequence: CDR1 DFQATT, CDR2 SNEGSKA (reference sequence). V lost 5 bases and J 3 bases, leaving 13 bases between the germline ends. The CDR3 covers 13 residues. CDR3 protein: CSAALAVKETQYF. The DNA for the CDR3 is TGCAGTGCTGCCCTGGCCGTAAAAGAGACCCAGTACTTC.

This chain uses TRBV29-1 with TRBJ2-3, with 12 bases identical to TRBD2. Germline V lookup: CDR1 SQVTM, CDR2 ANQGSEA. V trimming: 8 bases; J trimming: 4 bases; junction bases outside the gene matches: 13. This CDR3 is built from 16 residues. The CDR3 coding sequence is TGCAGCACGATCCCCCGACTAGCGGGAGCATCAGATACGCAGTATTTT. This sequence encodes CSTIPRLAGASDTQYF.

In its sample, this clonotype was seen a few times. This sequence joins TRBV3-1 and TRBJ1-5, with TRBD1 matching 8 bases. The V gene end was trimmed by 1 base and the J gene end by 6 bases; junction bases not matched to a gene: 8. Germline V gives CDR1 LGHDT, CDR2 YNNKEL (reference sequence). This CDR3 is built from 16 residues. The CDR3 sequence: CASSQARGQESQPQHF. CDR3 coding DNA: TGTGCCAGCAGCCAAGCCAGGGGGCAAGAAAGTCAGCCCCAGCATTTT. The full variable domain, rest sourced from reference TRBV3-1 and TRBJ1-5, is DTAVSQTPKYLVTQMGNDKSIKCEQNLGHDTMYWYKQDSKKFLKIMFSYNNKELIINETVPNRFSPKSPDKAHLNLHINSLELGDSAVYFCASSQARGQESQPQHFGDGTRLSIL.

This clonotype was found many times. This chain links TRBV7-9 with TRBJ1-2; 7 nucleotides line up with TRBD1. The V gene's germline CDR1 is SEHNR and CDR2 FQNEAQ (reference sequence). Trimming at V came to 5 bases and at J to 7 bases, leaving 7 bases not matched to a gene. This CDR3 is built from 13 residues. The CDR3 here is CASSLQQGIGYTF. CDR3 nucleotides: TGTGCCAGCAGCCTTCAACAGGGGATTGGCTACACCTTC.

This clonotype was recorded at least ten times. The CDR3 loop reads CASSLGAQGRETQYF. CDR3 nucleotides: TGTGCCAGCAGCTTAGGGGCCCAGGGGCGAGAGACCCAGTACTTC. The chain couples TRBV7-2 to TRBJ2-5, with a weak D call TRBD1 (6 bases). This CDR3 spans 15 amino acids. Germline loops: CDR1 SGHTA, CDR2 FQGNSA. Trimming removed 1 base from V and 4 bases from J, with 13 bases in between. Full variable domain (rest looked up from reference TRBV7-2 and TRBJ2-5): GAGVSQSPSNKVTEKGKDVELRCDPISGHTALYWYRQSLGQGLEFLIYFQGNSAPDKSGLPSDRFSAERTGGSVSTLTIQRTQQEDSAVYLCASSLGAQGRETQYFGPGTRLLVL.

The chain joins TRBV11-2 to TRBJ2-2, with a weak D call TRBD2 (6 bases). The CDR3 length is 14 residues. The V gene's germline CDR1 is SGHAT and CDR2 FQNNGV. V was cut by 3 bases and J by 4 bases, with 9 bases left in between. The CDR3 is CASSFQGGTGELFF. CDR3 nucleotides: TGTGCCAGCAGCTTTCAGGGAGGCACCGGGGAGCTGTTTTTT.

This clonotype was detected ten times or more. The rearrangement uses TRBV18 and TRBJ1-1; 7 bases agree with TRBD1. CDR3 size: 15 residues. Germline V lookup: CDR1 KGHSH, CDR2 LQKENI. The V segment lost 0 bases and the J segment 2 bases; nucleotides outside the gene matches: 3. The CDR3 DNA reads TGTGCCAGCTCACCACCGACAGGGACAAACACTGAAGCTTTCTTT. Protein: CASSPPTGTNTEAFF.

The rearrangement links TRBV5-1 to TRBJ2-7; no definite D call. Germline V gene lookup returns CDR1 SGHRS and CDR2 YFSETQ. The ends were cut back, 0 bases at V and 6 bases at J, with 10 bases in the middle. The CDR3 length is 13 residues. CDR3 region: CASSLVESGEQYF. The CDR3 nucleotides are TGCGCCAGCAGCTTGGTCGAATCGGGCGAGCAGTACTTC.

This clonotype was found many times. The chain combines TRBV29-1 with TRBJ2-1; the match to TRBD1 covers 9 bases. Germline trimming cut 4 bases from V and 3 bases from J; bases unmatched to any gene: 10. Germline V CDR1 and CDR2: SQVTM, ANQGSEA. The CDR3 sequence is 16 residues long. The DNA of the CDR3 is TGCAGCGTTGCTCCTAAGGGGACAGGGTGCTACAATGAGCAGTTCTTC. This gives the protein CSVAPKGTGCYNEQFF.

There are many counts of this clonotype. The chain employs TRBV18 and TRBJ2-3, with 8 bases matching TRBD1. CDR3 length: 14 amino acids. V lost 6 bases and J lost 6; bases outside the gene matches: 8. CDR1 KGHSH and CDR2 LQKENI come from the germline V gene. The CDR3 here is CASSPQGARDTQYF. The CDR3 region has the DNA TGTGCCAGCTCGCCCCAGGGGGCCCGGGATACGCAGTATTTT. The full variable domain, completed using reference TRBV18 and TRBJ2-3, is NAGVMQNPRHLVRRRGQEARLRCSPMKGHSHVYWYRQLPEEGLKFMVYLQKENIIDESGMPKERFSAEFPKEGPSILRIQQVVRGDSAAYFCASSPQGARDTQYFGPGTRLTVL.

This clonotype has a count of ten or more. The gene calls are TRBV5-1 and TRBJ2-6; 8 nucleotides align to TRBD1. CDR1 is SGHRS and CDR2 is YFSETQ in the germline V gene. V was clipped by 3 bases and J by 1 base; unmatched bases: 3. This CDR3 is built from 16 residues. CDR3 DNA sequence: TGCGCCAGCAGCTCGACAGGGGTATCTGGGGCCAACGTCCTGACTTTC. Protein product: CASSSTGVSGANVLTF.

As regards this clonotype: A much larger clone lies a single base off, so this may be a read error. V usage is TRBV3-2 and J usage is TRBJ2-6. TRBV3-2 is a listed pseudogene. CDR3 length: 16 residues. The CDR3 DNA reads TGTGCCAGCAGCCGCGGCATCCTCTCTGGGGCCAACGTCCTGGCTTTC. This sequence encodes CASSRGILSGANVLAF.

The table lists this clonotype with a few counts. The CDR3 DNA sequence: TGTGCCAGCAGCTCCGGGACAGGGTTCAATGATGAGCAGTTCTTC. Translation gives CASSSGTGFNDEQFF. The J gene is TRBJ2-1, the V gene TRBV11-3; 9 bases align to TRBD1. CDR1 and CDR2 from the germline V gene are SGHNT and YENEEA. The junction had 9 bases not matched to a gene; V was cut back by 4 bases and J by 8 bases. The CDR3 sequence is 15 residues long.

This chain connects TRBV10-3 to TRBJ2-1; D is perhaps TRBD2 (6 bases). The germline V and J ends were trimmed by 4 bases and 8 bases, with 12 bases remaining between them. CDR1 is ENHRY, CDR2 SYGVKD, per germline. The CDR3 is 13 residues long. The CDR3 bases are TGTGCCATCAGTGGGGGACTTGTGGATGAGCAGTTCTTC. Translated: CAISGGLVDEQFF.

A few counts support this clonotype. This rearrangement joins TRBV6-2 or TRBV6-3 to TRBJ1-5; 7 bases map to TRBD1. CDR3 length equals 15 residues. The germline CDR1 and CDR2 sequences are MNHEY and SVGEGT. Unmatched junction bases numbered 7, after V lost 6 bases and J lost 2 bases. CDR3 loop: CASREGGVGNQPQHF. Written as DNA, the CDR3 is TGTGCCAGCAGGGAAGGGGGCGTGGGCAATCAGCCCCAGCATTTT.

At least ten counts were recorded for this clonotype. The chain couples TRBV15 to TRBJ2-7, with D unresolved. V lost 1 base to trimming and J lost 4 bases, with 11 bases between them. Germline assignment: CDR1 LNHNV and CDR2 YYDKDF (reference sequence). The CDR3 sequence is 14 residues long. DNA of the CDR3: TGTGCCACCAGCAGAGCACTGACTGGTTACGAGCAGTACTTC. Encoded protein: CATSRALTGYEQYF.

This clonotype was counted ten times or more. The chain couples TRBV9 to TRBJ1-1; D unresolved. V gave up 4 bases and J gave up 5 bases, with 12 bases separating them. CDR3 size: 13 residues. Germline-derived CDR1 and CDR2 are SGDLS and YYNGEE. This chain's CDR3 is CASSSRLGTEAFF. The CDR3 DNA reads TGTGCCAGCAGCAGCCGGTTGGGTACTGAAGCTTTCTTT. The full variable domain, in which reference TRBV9 and TRBJ1-1 provide the parts outside the CDR3, is DSGVTQTPKHLITATGQRVTLRCSPRSGDLSVYWYQQSLDQGLQFLIQYYNGEERAKGNILERFSAQQFPDLHSELNLSSLELGDSALYFCASSSRLGTEAFFGQGTRLTVV.

This clonotype was counted a few times. The genes are TRBV5-5 and TRBJ2-7, with 8 bases fitting TRBD1. CDR1 and CDR2 from the germline V gene are SGHKS and YYEKEE (reference sequence). With V trimmed by 4 bases and J by 3 bases, 9 bases remained unmatched. The CDR3 extends over 15 amino acids. In nucleotides, the CDR3 is TGTGCCAGCAGCACCGACAGGGGAAACTACTACGAGCAGTACTTC. Its protein is CASSTDRGNYYEQYF.

This clonotype showed up just once. This may arise from a read error, as a much more abundant clone is one base away. CDR3 region: CASSQVLGGSYEHYF. Here the CDR3 DNA reads TGTGCCAGCAGCCAAGTATTGGGCGGCTCCTACGAGCATTACTTC. The V call is TRBV3-1, the J call TRBJ2-7; the D is unclear. The germline gives CDR1 LGHDT, CDR2 YNNKEL (reference sequence). CDR3 size: 15 residues.

This clonotype was seen many times. The CDR3 is CASSPRADGELFF. CDR3 coding DNA: TGTGCCAGCAGCCCTCGGGCGGACGGGGAGCTGTTTTTT. V is TRBV4-2 and J is TRBJ2-2; D not resolved. V dropped 4 bases and J dropped 7 bases, with 10 bases sitting between them. The CDR3 covers 13 residues. The V gene's germline CDR1 is LGHNA and CDR2 YNFKEQ.